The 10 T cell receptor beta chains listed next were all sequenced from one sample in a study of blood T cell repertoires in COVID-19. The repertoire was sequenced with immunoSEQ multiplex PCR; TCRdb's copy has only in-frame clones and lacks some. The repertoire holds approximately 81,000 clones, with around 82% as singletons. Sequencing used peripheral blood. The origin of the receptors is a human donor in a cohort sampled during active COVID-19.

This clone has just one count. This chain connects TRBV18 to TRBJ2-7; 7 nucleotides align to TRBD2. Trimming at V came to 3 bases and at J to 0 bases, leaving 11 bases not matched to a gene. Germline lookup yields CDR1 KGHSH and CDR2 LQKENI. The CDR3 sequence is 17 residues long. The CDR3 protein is CASSPTISWDYSYEQYF. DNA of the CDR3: TGTGCCAGCTCACCCACCATTAGCTGGGACTACTCCTACGAGCAGTACTTC.

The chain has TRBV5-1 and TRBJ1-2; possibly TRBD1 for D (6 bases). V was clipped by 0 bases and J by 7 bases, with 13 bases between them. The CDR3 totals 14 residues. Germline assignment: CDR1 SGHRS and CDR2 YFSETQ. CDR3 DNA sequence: TGCGCCAGCAGCTTGGTAGTCTCAGGGGCTGGCTACACCTTC. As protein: CASSLVVSGAGYTF.

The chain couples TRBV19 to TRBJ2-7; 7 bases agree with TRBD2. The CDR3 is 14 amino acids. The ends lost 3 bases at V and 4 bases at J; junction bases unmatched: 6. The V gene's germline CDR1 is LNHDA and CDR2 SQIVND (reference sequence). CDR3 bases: TGTGCCAGTAGTATTGTGCAGGGAGGGTACGAGCAGTACTTC. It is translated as CASSIVQGGYEQYF.

CDR3 DNA sequence: TGCGCCAGCAGCTACGGGACAGGATCCACAGATACGCAGTATTTT. The encoded protein is CASSYGTGSTDTQYF. V gene TRBV5-1 combines with J gene TRBJ2-3, with 8 bases fitting TRBD1. After removal of 3 bases from V and 2 bases from J, the junction contained 5 bases not matched to a gene. Germline assignment: CDR1 SGHRS and CDR2 YFSETQ. CDR3 size: 15 residues.

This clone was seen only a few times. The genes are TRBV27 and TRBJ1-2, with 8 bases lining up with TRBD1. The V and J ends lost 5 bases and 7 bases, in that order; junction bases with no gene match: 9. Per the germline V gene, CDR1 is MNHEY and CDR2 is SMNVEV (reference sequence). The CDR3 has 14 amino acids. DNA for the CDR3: TGTGCCAGCAGTCTTAGGCAGGGGGCGGGTGGCTACACCTTC. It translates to CASSLRQGAGGYTF.

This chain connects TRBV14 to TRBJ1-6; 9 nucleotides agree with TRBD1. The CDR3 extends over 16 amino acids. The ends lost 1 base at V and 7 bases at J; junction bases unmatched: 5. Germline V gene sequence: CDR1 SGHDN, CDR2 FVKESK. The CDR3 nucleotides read TGTGCCAGCAGCCAAGTTATCGGGACAGGGAATTCACCCCTCCACTTT. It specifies CASSQVIGTGNSPLHF.

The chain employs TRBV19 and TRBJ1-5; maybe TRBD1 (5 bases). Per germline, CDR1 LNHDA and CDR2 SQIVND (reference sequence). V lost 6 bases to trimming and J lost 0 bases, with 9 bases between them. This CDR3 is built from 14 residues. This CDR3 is CASRTQVSNQPQHF. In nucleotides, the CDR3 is TGTGCCAGTAGAACACAGGTTAGCAATCAGCCCCAGCATTTT.

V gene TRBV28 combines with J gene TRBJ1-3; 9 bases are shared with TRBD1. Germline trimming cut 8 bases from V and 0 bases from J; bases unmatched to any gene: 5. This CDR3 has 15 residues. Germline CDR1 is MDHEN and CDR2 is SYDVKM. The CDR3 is CASGGDRVSGNTIYF. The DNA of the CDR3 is TGTGCCAGCGGGGGGGACAGGGTCTCTGGAAACACCATATATTTT.

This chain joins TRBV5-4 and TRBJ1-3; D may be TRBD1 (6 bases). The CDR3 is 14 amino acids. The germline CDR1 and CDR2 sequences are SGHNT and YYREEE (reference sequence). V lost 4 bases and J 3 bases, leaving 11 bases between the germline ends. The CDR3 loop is CASSDGQNGNTIYF. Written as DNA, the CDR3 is TGTGCCAGCAGCGACGGACAGAATGGAAACACCATATATTTT.

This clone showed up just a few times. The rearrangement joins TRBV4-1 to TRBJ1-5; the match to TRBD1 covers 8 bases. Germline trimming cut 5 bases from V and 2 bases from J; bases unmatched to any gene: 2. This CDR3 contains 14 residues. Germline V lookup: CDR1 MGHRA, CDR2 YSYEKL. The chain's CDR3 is CASSWGQGNQPQHF. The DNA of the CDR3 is TGCGCCAGCAGCTGGGGACAGGGCAATCAGCCCCAGCATTTT.